The clone carrying this T cell receptor beta chain was recorded a few times. The CDR3 contains 13 residues. Trimming removed 4 bases from V and 5 bases from J; junction bases left unmatched: 4. Germline assignment: CDR1 SGDLS and CDR2 YYNGEE. These data belong to a study of graft-versus-host responses after intestinal transplantation. Irradiated, violet-dye-labeled stimulators (around 200,000) were plated alongside around 200,000 CFSE-labeled responders. Using immunoSEQ multiplex PCR, the repertoire was profiled, and TCRdb retains in-frame clones only, with some absent. The repertoire holds roughly 13,000 clones, with roughly 29% as singletons.

This receptor was obtained from a human patient who received an intestinal transplant. The specimen comprised alloreactive CD8+ T cells from a mixed lymphocyte reaction culture, sampled before intestinal transplant. Subset specified: CFSE-low proliferating T cells sorted from roughly six-day pre-transplant mixed lymphocyte reaction (GvH or HvG direction). V is TRBV9 and J is TRBJ2-7; 9 bases align to TRBD1. The CDR3 here is CASSPWTGDEQYF. The CDR3 nucleotides read TGTGCCAGCAGCCCCTGGACAGGGGACGAGCAGTACTTC.